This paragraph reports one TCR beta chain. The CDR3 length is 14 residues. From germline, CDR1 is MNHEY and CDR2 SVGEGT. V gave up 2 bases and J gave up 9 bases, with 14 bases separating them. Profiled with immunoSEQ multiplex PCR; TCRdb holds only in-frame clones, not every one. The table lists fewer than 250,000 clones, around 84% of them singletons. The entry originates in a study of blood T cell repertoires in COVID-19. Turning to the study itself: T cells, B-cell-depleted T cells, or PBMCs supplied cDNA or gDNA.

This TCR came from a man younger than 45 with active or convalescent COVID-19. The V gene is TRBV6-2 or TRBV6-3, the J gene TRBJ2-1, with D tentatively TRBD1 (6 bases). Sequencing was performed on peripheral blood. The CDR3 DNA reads TGTGCCAGCAGTTACCGACCAGGGGCTCGTGAGCAGTTCTTC. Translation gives CASSYRPGAREQFF.